These 25 T cell receptor beta chains were all obtained from the same sample, sequenced in a study of shared clonotypes between healthy human individuals. Profiled with immunoSEQ multiplex PCR; TCRdb holds only in-frame clones, not every one. There are millions of clones in the sample; roughly nine tenths occur only once, and over 0.12% lies in the top ten. The sample consisted of naive CD4+ T cells sorted from blood. Sample subset: CD45RA+ positively selected. These receptors were taken from a man aged 18 to 29 in good health.

The rearrangement uses TRBV5-8 and TRBJ1-1, with 8 positions matching TRBD1. Looked up from germline, CDR1 is SGHTS and CDR2 is YDEGEE. V trimming: 2 bases; J trimming: 0 bases; junction bases outside the gene matches: 3. There are 15 residues in the CDR3. This CDR3 reads CASSFWGQVNTEAFF. The CDR3 nucleotides read TGTGCCAGCAGCTTTTGGGGACAGGTGAACACTGAAGCTTTCTTT.

CDR3 in amino acids: CASSLRAFTEAFF. As DNA, the CDR3 is TGTGCCAGCAGTCTCAGGGCCTTCACTGAAGCTTTCTTT. The chain has TRBV27 and TRBJ1-1; a weak D match, TRBD1 (5 bases). Germline loops: CDR1 MNHEY, CDR2 SMNVEV (reference sequence). There are 13 residues in the CDR3. Trimming took 5 bases from V and 4 from J, leaving 11 bases between them.

This clone occurred once. V usage is TRBV18 and J usage is TRBJ2-7; 11 bases fit TRBD1. The germline CDR1 and CDR2 sequences are KGHSH and LQKENI. The V segment lost 6 bases and the J segment 5 bases; nucleotides outside the gene matches: 3. The CDR3 has 13 residues. CDR3 in amino acids: CASSLGQGDEQYF. CDR3 nucleotides: TGTGCCAGCTCCCTGGGACAGGGGGACGAGCAGTACTTC.

As to this clone: This sample includes further DNA sequences coding for the same CDR3. The chain uses TRBV5-6 and TRBJ1-3; D uncertain. Germline V lookup: CDR1 SGHDT, CDR2 YYEEEE. This CDR3 is built from 13 residues. V was trimmed by 2 bases and J by 7 bases, leaving 10 bases between them. The CDR3, as DNA: TGTGCCAGCAGCTTAACTAGCGGGAACACCATATATTTT. It is translated as CASSLTSGNTIYF. The full variable domain, completed using reference TRBV5-6 and TRBJ1-3, is DAGVTQSPTHLIKTRGQQVTLRCSPKSGHDTVSWYQQALGQGPQFIFQYYEEEERQRGNFPDRFSGHQFPNYSSELNVNALLLGDSALYLCASSLTSGNTIYFGEGSWLTVV.

J is TRBJ2-2 and V is TRBV5-4, with D tentatively TRBD2 (5 bases). CDR1 and CDR2 (germline): SGHNT, YYREEE (reference sequence). Trimming stripped 4 bases from V and 2 bases from J, with 12 bases between. The CDR3 runs to 15 residues. CDR3 amino acids: CASSLTTSNTGELFF. CDR3 DNA: TGTGCCAGCAGCCTGACTACATCCAACACCGGGGAGCTGTTTTTT.

The CDR3 loop reads CASTSLAGGPRGDEQFF. The CDR3 DNA is TGTGCCAGCACGTCTCTAGCGGGAGGCCCTCGGGGGGATGAGCAGTTCTTC. V usage is TRBV28 and J usage is TRBJ2-1; 11 positions match TRBD2. The CDR3 consists of 17 residues. CDR1 is MDHEN, CDR2 SYDVKM, per germline. J gave up 8 bases and V 7 bases, and 16 bases lay outside the gene matches.

The rearrangement links TRBV13 to TRBJ2-1; 12 bases align to TRBD2. This CDR3 region has 18 residues. Trimming removed 5 bases from V and 6 bases from J; junction bases left unmatched: 14. The germline CDR1 and CDR2 sequences are PRHDT and FYEKMQ (reference sequence). The CDR3 region is CASSPSSGGAPILNEQFF. The CDR3 DNA sequence: TGTGCCAGCAGCCCCTCTAGCGGGGGGGCCCCAATCCTCAATGAGCAGTTCTTC.

The chain uses TRBV18 and TRBJ1-2; D not resolved. This CDR3 region has 13 residues. Trimming stripped 2 bases from V and 4 bases from J, with 8 bases between. CDR1 and CDR2 (germline): KGHSH, LQKENI. In DNA, the CDR3 is TGTGCCAGCTCACCAGACTTCATCTATGGCTACACCTTC. Encoded protein: CASSPDFIYGYTF.

V and J are TRBV5-4 and TRBJ2-7; a possible D gene is TRBD1 (6 bases). This CDR3 has 13 residues. Trimming pared 0 bases from V and 5 bases from J, leaving 9 bases between. Germline V gives CDR1 SGHNT, CDR2 YYREEE (reference sequence). Written as DNA, the CDR3 is TGTGCCAGCAGCTTGGACAGGGCCCACGAGCAGTACTTC. It is translated as CASSLDRAHEQYF.

The V and J genes are TRBV2 and TRBJ1-6, with a tentative D call TRBD1 (5 bases). Germline V gene lookup returns CDR1 SNHLY and CDR2 FYNNEI. V lost 7 bases and J 1 base, leaving 8 bases between the germline ends. The CDR3 consists of 14 residues. CDR3 in DNA: TGTGCCAGCAATGAGGGGTCCTATAATTCACCCCTCCACTTT. Its translation: CASNEGSYNSPLHF.

The CDR3 here is CASTLTSGPGNTIYF. CDR3 nucleotide sequence: TGTGCCAGCACCCTAACCTCAGGGCCCGGAAACACCATATATTTT. The chain recombines TRBV6-6 with TRBJ1-3; perhaps TRBD1 as D (5 bases). The V gene lost 7 bases and the J gene lost 4 bases, with 17 bases spanning the gap. CDR3 length: 15 amino acids. Germline CDR1 MNHNY, CDR2 SVGAGI (reference sequence).

This chain connects TRBV5-5 to TRBJ1-1; TRBD1 agrees at 9 bases. Germline CDR1 reads SGHKS; CDR2 reads YYEKEE (reference sequence). The CDR3 sequence is 13 residues long. Unmatched junction bases numbered 7, after V lost 3 bases and J lost 10 bases. The CDR3: CASSSGQGLGAFF. CDR3 nucleotides: TGTGCCAGCAGCTCTGGACAGGGGCTCGGAGCTTTCTTT.

The chain employs TRBV6-1 and TRBJ1-2; possible D gene TRBD1, 5 bases. The CDR3 length is 14 residues. The V end was cut by 3 bases, the J end by 3 bases, with 11 bases between. Germline-derived CDR1 and CDR2 are MNHNS and SASEGT. The CDR3 loop is CASSDGTFHYGYTF. The CDR3 bases are TGTGCCAGCAGTGACGGGACGTTCCACTATGGCTACACCTTC.

The chain has TRBV7-3 and TRBJ2-3; TRBD2 matches 12 bases. This CDR3 contains 18 residues. Germline V gene sequence: CDR1 SGHTA, CDR2 FQGTGA. The V segment lost 4 bases and the J segment 4 bases; nucleotides outside the gene matches: 12. CDR3 loop: CASSSSRLAGGPADTQYF. The CDR3 DNA sequence: TGTGCCAGCAGCTCATCCCGTCTAGCGGGGGGGCCGGCAGATACGCAGTATTTT.

Details on this clone: In the same sample, other DNA sequences code for this CDR3. The J gene is TRBJ2-7, the V gene TRBV30; possibly TRBD2 for D (6 bases). The CDR3 runs 12 residues. Trimming pared 2 bases from V and 3 bases from J, leaving 8 bases between. CDR1 is GTSNPN and CDR2 is SVGIG in the germline V gene (reference sequence). This CDR3 is CAWSRGNYEQYF. For the CDR3, the DNA is TGTGCCTGGAGTCGGGGGAACTACGAGCAGTACTTC. The complete variable domain, with remaining parts taken from reference TRBV30 and TRBJ2-7, reads SQTIHQWPATLVQPVGSPLSLECTVEGTSNPNLYWYRQAAGRGLQLLFYSVGIGQISSEVPQNLSASRPQDRQFILSSKKLLLSDSGFYLCAWSRGNYEQYFGPGTRLTVT.

This CDR3 is CASSLNRDRTDTQYF. The CDR3 bases are TGCGCCAGCAGCCTCAACCGGGACCGCACAGATACGCAGTATTTT. The chain employs TRBV4-3 and TRBJ2-3; possibly TRBD1 or TRBD2 for D (5 bases each). CDR3 length: 15 residues. The V and J ends lost 4 bases and 1 base respectively, with 12 bases between them. Germline CDR1 LGHNA, CDR2 YSLEER.

This chain joins TRBV30 and TRBJ2-3; unclear D gene. The CDR3 totals 14 residues. Germline V gene lookup returns CDR1 GTSNPN and CDR2 SVGIG (reference sequence). Trimming took off 0 bases at V and 5 bases at J, with 12 bases between the two ends. The CDR3 coding sequence is TGTGCCTGGAGTGTGGGCCAACCCGGAGATACGCAGTATTTT. Residues: CAWSVGQPGDTQYF. Based on the CDR3 plus reference TRBV30 and TRBJ2-3, the full variable domain is SQTIHQWPATLVQPVGSPLSLECTVEGTSNPNLYWYRQAAGRGLQLLFYSVGIGQISSEVPQNLSASRPQDRQFILSSKKLLLSDSGFYLCAWSVGQPGDTQYFGPGTRLTVL.

The chain recombines TRBV9 with TRBJ2-5; TRBD2 matches at 7 bases. The CDR3 has 16 residues. The germline V gene encodes CDR1 SGDLS and CDR2 YYNGEE. The V and J ends lost 3 bases and 1 base, in that order; junction bases with no gene match: 9. CDR3: CASSASGTTLQETQYF. As DNA, the CDR3 is TGTGCCAGCAGCGCCTCCGGGACTACCCTCCAAGAGACCCAGTACTTC.

V and J are TRBV15 and TRBJ1-2; 8 positions agree with TRBD1. Germline V lookup: CDR1 LNHNV, CDR2 YYDKDF (reference sequence). The V segment lost 5 bases and the J segment 8 bases; nucleotides outside the gene matches: 10. CDR3 length: 14 residues. The CDR3 DNA follows: TGTGCCACCAGCGAGGGACAGGAGAGTCAAGGCTACACCTTC. Amino acids: CATSEGQESQGYTF.

This sequence joins TRBV7-8 and TRBJ1-1; no clear D gene. The CDR3 is 16 residues long. V was cut by 1 base and J by 7 bases, with 19 bases left in between. CDR1 is SGHVS and CDR2 is FQNEAQ in the germline V gene. CDR3 sequence reads: CASSLEGAKLKSEAFF. DNA for the CDR3: TGTGCCAGCAGCTTAGAGGGAGCTAAATTAAAGAGTGAAGCTTTCTTT.

The chain recombines TRBV19 with TRBJ1-1; 10 bases are shared with TRBD1. The CDR3 contains 12 residues. V was clipped by 8 bases and J by 11 bases; unmatched bases: 8. In germline, CDR1 is LNHDA, CDR2 SQIVND (reference sequence). The CDR3 here is CASAGQGLGAFF. The CDR3 DNA reads TGTGCCAGTGCGGGACAGGGGCTCGGCGCTTTCTTT.

This chain joins TRBV10-3 and TRBJ2-7, with a tentative D call TRBD1 (7 bases). This CDR3 is built from 13 residues. The germline V gene encodes CDR1 ENHRY and CDR2 SYGVKD. V was shortened by 6 bases and J by 5 bases, with 14 bases between the two germline ends. Written as DNA, the CDR3 is TGTGCCATCAGCCAGCAGGGGGGCAACGAGCAGTACTTC. This encodes CAISQQGGNEQYF.

As regards this clone: Other DNA sequences in the same sample also yield this CDR3. The chain combines TRBV30 with TRBJ2-3; TRBD2 agrees at 11 bases. Germline CDR1 and CDR2: GTSNPN and SVGIG (reference sequence). The CDR3 is 15 residues long. Trimming took 2 bases from V and 3 from J; bases not matched to a gene: 4. CDR3 sequence: CAWSSGTSGTDTQYF. The CDR3 region has the DNA TGTGCCTGGAGTTCGGGGACTAGCGGTACAGATACGCAGTATTTT.

The J gene is TRBJ2-5, the V gene TRBV18; D not resolved. This CDR3 is 13 amino acids long. The V end lost 6 bases, the J end lost 2 bases, and 10 bases lay between the germline ends. Looked up from germline, CDR1 is KGHSH and CDR2 is LQKENI. The CDR3 region is CASSQMEQETQYF. DNA of the CDR3: TGTGCCAGCTCTCAAATGGAACAAGAGACCCAGTACTTC. Full variable domain (rest looked up from reference TRBV18 and TRBJ2-5): NAGVMQNPRHLVRRRGQEARLRCSPMKGHSHVYWYRQLPEEGLKFMVYLQKENIIDESGMPKERFSAEFPKEGPSILRIQQVVRGDSAAYFCASSQMEQETQYFGPGTRLLVL.

V and J are TRBV11-2 and TRBJ1-2; 7 nucleotides line up with TRBD1. CDR3 length: 14 residues. Germline V gene lookup returns CDR1 SGHAT and CDR2 FQNNGV. V lost 8 bases and J lost 1; bases outside the gene matches: 7. CDR3 region: CASYDGTVNYGYTF. The CDR3 DNA reads as TGTGCCAGCTACGATGGGACAGTTAACTATGGCTACACCTTC. Drawing the rest from reference TRBV11-2 and TRBJ1-2, the complete variable domain is EAGVAQSPRYKIIEKRQSVAFWCNPISGHATLYWYQQILGQGPKLLIQFQNNGVVDDSQLPKDRFSAERLKGVDSTLKIQPAKLEDSAVYLCASYDGTVNYGYTFGSGTRLTVV.